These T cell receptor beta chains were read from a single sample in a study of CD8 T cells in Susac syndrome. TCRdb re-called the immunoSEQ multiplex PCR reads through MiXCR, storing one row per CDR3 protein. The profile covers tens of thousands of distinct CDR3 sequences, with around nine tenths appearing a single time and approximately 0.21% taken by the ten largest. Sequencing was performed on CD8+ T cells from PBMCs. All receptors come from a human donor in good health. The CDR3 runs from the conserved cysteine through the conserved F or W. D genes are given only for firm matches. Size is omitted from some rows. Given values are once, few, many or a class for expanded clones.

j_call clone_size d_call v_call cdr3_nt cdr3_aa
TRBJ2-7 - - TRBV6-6 TGTGCCAGCAGTTACTCAAACCGCGAGCAGTACTTC CASSYSNREQYF
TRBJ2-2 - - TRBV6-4 TGTGCCAGCAGTGACCGAGACACCGGGGAGCTGTTTTTT CASSDRDTGELFF
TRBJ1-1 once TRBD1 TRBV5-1 TGCGCCAGCAGCCTGGCTTGGGCAGGGGGCACTGAAGCTTTCTTT CASSLAWAGGTEAFF
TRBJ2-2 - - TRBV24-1 TGTGCCACCAGTGATTTATCCGGCCGGGAGCTGTTTTTT CATSDLSGRELFF
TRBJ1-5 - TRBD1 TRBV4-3 TGCGCCAGCAGCCAATTGACAGGGCTCAATCAGCCCCAGCATTTT CASSQLTGLNQPQHF
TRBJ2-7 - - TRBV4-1 TGCGCCAGCAGCCAAGATAGTGTGGCCGACTACGAGCAGTACTTC CASSQDSVADYEQYF
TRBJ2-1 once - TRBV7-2 TGTGCCAGCAGCTTAATTCCTAAGGAGCAGTTCTTC CASSLIPKEQFF
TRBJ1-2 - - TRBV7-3 TGTGCCAGCAGCCTAACTGCAGGCTCTAACTATGGCTACACCTTC CASSLTAGSNYGYTF
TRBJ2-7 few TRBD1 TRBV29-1 TGCAGCGTTGAAGATGGGACAGGGTGGTCCTACGAGCAGTACTTC CSVEDGTGWSYEQYF
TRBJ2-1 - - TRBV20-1 TGCAGTGCTAGAGACGGGGACAATGAGCAGTTCTTC CSARDGDNEQFF
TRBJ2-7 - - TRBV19 TGTGCCAGTAGTCCGGTGCATTCCTACGAGCAGTACTTC CASSPVHSYEQYF
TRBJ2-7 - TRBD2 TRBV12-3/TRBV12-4 TGTGCCAGCAGATTACTAGCGGGAGAGGAGCAGTACTTC CASRLLAGEEQYF
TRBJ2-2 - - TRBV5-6 TGTGCCAGCAGCTTGGGGGACGGCGCGAACACCGGGGAGCTGTTTTTT CASSLGDGANTGELFF
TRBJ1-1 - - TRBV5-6 TGTGCCAGCAGCTTGATTGGGGATCCCCCTGAAGCTTTCTTT CASSLIGDPPEAFF
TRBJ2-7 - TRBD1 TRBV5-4 TGTGCCAGCAGCTTGGCGGGGACAGCATACGAGCAGTACTTC CASSLAGTAYEQYF
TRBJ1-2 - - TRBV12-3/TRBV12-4 TGTGCCAGCACAAAGGATGGCTACACCTTC CASTKDGYTF
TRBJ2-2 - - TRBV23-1 TGCGCCAGCAGTCAATCGACCATGTCATCGGGACATCGAGCTAACACCGGGGAGCTGTTTTTT CASSQSTMSSGHRANTGELFF
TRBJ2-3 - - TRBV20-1 TGCAGTGCTAGAGATCTCCTTCGTCGGGTGCCTACGCAGTATTTT CSARDLLRRVPTQYF
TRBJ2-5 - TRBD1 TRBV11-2 TGTGCCAGCAGTCACATACAGGGGCGAGAGACCCAGTACTTC CASSHIQGRETQYF
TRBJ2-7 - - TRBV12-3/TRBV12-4 TGTGCCAGCAGTTTGGTTGGGGACCGCTACGAGCAGTACTTC CASSLVGDRYEQYF
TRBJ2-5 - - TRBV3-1 TGTGCCAGCAGCCAAAACGAGGTGGGAGAGACCCAGTACTTC CASSQNEVGETQYF
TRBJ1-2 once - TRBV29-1 TGCAGCGCCCTCGGGGGCTATGGCTACACCTTC CSALGGYGYTF
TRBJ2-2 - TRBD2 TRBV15 TGTGCCACCAGCATAACCCCGGGACTAGCGTCCGGGGAGCTGTTTTTT CATSITPGLASGELFF
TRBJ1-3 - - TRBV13 TGTGCCAGCAGCTCCACCGACATCTCCTTCTCTGGAAACACCATATATTTT CASSSTDISFSGNTIYF
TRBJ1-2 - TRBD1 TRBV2 TGTGCCAGCATTGGGACAGGGGGTAACTATGGCTACACCTTC CASIGTGGNYGYTF
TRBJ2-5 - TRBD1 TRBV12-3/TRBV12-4 TGTGCCAGCAGTTCGACAGGGGGCCCCACTCGCCAAGAGACCCAGTACTTC CASSSTGGPTRQETQYF
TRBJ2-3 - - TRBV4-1 TGCGCCAGCAGCCCCGAGGGGGTGGGAACAGATACGCAGTATTTT CASSPEGVGTDTQYF
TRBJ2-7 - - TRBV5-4 TGTGCCAGCAGCTCGGGGGCCTACGAGCAGTACTTC CASSSGAYEQYF
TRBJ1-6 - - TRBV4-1 TGCGCCAGCAGCCAAGATCTCGTACCTAATTCACCCCTCCACTTT CASSQDLVPNSPLHF
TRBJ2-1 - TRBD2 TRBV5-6 TGTGCCAGCAGCTTGGAAGGAGGAAGCGGGGGGCCTGTACATGAGCAGCTCTTC CASSLEGGSGGPVHEQLF